Shown below are 27 T cell receptor beta chains from a single sample sequenced in a study of tumor and adjacent non-tumor tissue in lung cancer. The template was RNA from unsorted bulk tissue. TCRbeta libraries were built with three rounds of nested PCR, modified from ARM-PCR. TCRdb itself ran the multiplex PCR reads through MiXCR, one entry per CDR3 protein. The sample consists of around 79,000 distinct CDR3 sequences, roughly two thirds of them appearing once. The sequencing input was lung tumor tissue. The receptors were sampled from a woman aged 40 to 50 with non-small cell lung cancer.

This clonotype showed up just a few times. The junction does not match germline at one end; this may be a read error. The V gene is TRBV11-3, the J gene TRBJ2-2; possibly TRBD1 for D (6 bases). CDR1 and CDR2 (germline): SGHNT, YENEEA. The CDR3 runs to 15 residues. This CDR3 is CARETGQPNAGELFF. The CDR3 coding sequence is TGTGCCAGAGAAACCGGACAGCCCAACGCCGGGGAGCTATTTTTT.

With regard to this clonotype: The junction departs from the called germline gene at one end, perhaps through a read error. This chain links TRBV6-1 with TRBJ2-1; D unresolved. Looked up from germline, CDR1 is MNHNS and CDR2 is SASEGT. This CDR3 spans 14 amino acids. The CDR3 region is CVSRSSSSYNEQFF. CDR3 nucleotide sequence: TGTGTCAGCAGATCCTCCAGCTCCTACAATGAGCAGTTCTTC.

A word on this clonotype: A much larger clone sits a single nucleotide away, making a read error possible. This chain connects TRBV7-8 to TRBJ2-7, with TRBD1 identical over 7 bases. Germline V gene lookup returns CDR1 SGHVS and CDR2 FQNEAQ. V dropped 5 bases and J dropped 6; count of bases not matched to a gene: 7. The CDR3 covers 13 residues. CDR3 sequence reads: CASSVDRQSEQYF. The DNA for the CDR3 is TGTGCCAGCAGCGTGGACAGGCAATCCGAGCAGTACTTC.

The chain is built from TRBV20-1 and TRBJ2-7, with D possibly matching TRBD1 (6 bases). This CDR3 has 15 amino acids. The V gene's germline CDR1 is DFQATT and CDR2 SNEGSKA (reference sequence). Trimming left V 1 base short and J 3 bases short, with 16 bases between. CDR3: CSARGLGDTCYEQYF. The CDR3 nucleotides are TGCAGTGCTAGAGGTCTTGGGGACACCTGCTACGAGCAGTACTTC.

V gene TRBV20-1 combines with J gene TRBJ2-7; a possible D gene is TRBD1 (6 bases). Germline V gene lookup returns CDR1 DFQATT and CDR2 SNEGSKA (reference sequence). The CDR3 sequence is 14 residues long. Trimming removed 3 bases at V and 3 bases at J, with 15 bases between. The CDR3, as DNA: TGCAGTGCTAGTGAATGGCAGGGGAACTACGAGCAGTACTTC. Its protein is CSASEWQGNYEQYF.

About this clonotype itself: The junction differs from germline at one of its ends, possibly a read error. The genes are TRBV11-2 and TRBJ1-2; TRBD1 might be the D (5 bases). The CDR3 has 16 residues. Germline loops: CDR1 SGHAT, CDR2 FQNNGV. The CDR3 coding sequence is TGTGCCGGCAGCCCGACGAACAGGAAGCGGATAAATGGCTACACCTTC. It translates to CAGSPTNRKRINGYTF.

The V and J genes are TRBV6-1 and TRBJ2-7; no clear D gene. From germline, CDR1 is MNHNS and CDR2 SASEGT. This CDR3 has 15 amino acids. The ends were cut back, 3 bases at V and 7 bases at J, with 19 bases in the middle. The CDR3 DNA sequence: TGTGCCAGCAGTGACTCGGTGCAGGTGCTCTATGAGCAGTACTTC. It specifies CASSDSVQVLYEQYF.

Notes on this clonotype: One end of the junction fails to match germline, which may point to a read error. The rearrangement uses TRBV29-1 and TRBJ1-5; 7 nucleotides agree with TRBD1. Germline V gene sequence: CDR1 SQVTM, CDR2 ANQGSEA. CDR3 length: 13 residues. The DNA for the CDR3 is TGCATCGTTTTAGAACAGGGGAATCAGCCCCAACATTTT. Protein sequence: CIVLEQGNQPQHF.

The chain combines TRBV29-1 with TRBJ2-3; the match to TRBD2 covers 7 bases. Germline lookup yields CDR1 SQVTM and CDR2 ANQGSEA. J lost 11 bases, V lost 7 bases, and 15 bases had no gene match. This CDR3 has 13 residues. The DNA for the CDR3 is TGCAGCGGCGCTAGCGGAAACACAGAAAAGCAGTATTTT. Its protein product is CSGASGNTEKQYF.

As to this clonotype: The final CDR3 position lacks the conserved phenylalanine or tryptophan, pointing to a likely read error. The DNA is left out, because the CDR3 cannot be placed on it with certainty; the CDR3 is given as TCRdb lists it. This chain uses TRBV11-2 with TRBJ1-4; the D call of TRBD1 is as the table states it, not checked on the DNA. The V gene's germline CDR1 is SGHAT and CDR2 FQNNGV. The CDR3 spans 12 residues, counting both ends. CDR3 in amino acids: CASNQGGIKTVS.

This clonotype occurred once. No conserved phenylalanine or tryptophan ends this CDR3, so it is likely a read error. The chain uses TRBV12-3 or TRBV12-4 and TRBJ1-6; D is unclear. The CDR3 contains 14 residues. CDR3: CASSLSSYNSPLHS. The CDR3 nucleotides are TGTGCCAGCAGTTTGAGCTCCTACAATTCACCCCTCCACTCT.

About this clonotype: A much larger clone sits a single nucleotide away, making a read error possible. The chain has TRBV24-1 and TRBJ2-1, with 7 bases lining up with TRBD2. CDR1 is KGHDR and CDR2 is SFDVKD in the germline V gene. This CDR3 region has 14 residues. CDR3 sequence: CTTRGEGAYNEQFF. The CDR3 DNA sequence: TGTACCACCCGAGGGGAGGGTGCCTACAATGAGCAGTTCTTC.

In this sample, this clonotype turned up a few times. Just one base apart from a much larger clone, this may be a read error. The CDR3 loop is CSVRTGDQIITF. CDR3 DNA: TGCAGCGTCAGGACAGGGGACCAGATAATCACCTTC. This rearrangement joins TRBV29-1 to TRBJ1-2, with TRBD1 matching over 9 bases. The CDR3 spans 12 residues. Germline V lookup: CDR1 SQVTM, CDR2 ANQGSEA. V lost 6 bases, J lost 13 bases, and 12 bases stayed unmatched.

In the case of this clonotype: Germline and junction disagree at one end, which may indicate a read error. The V and J genes are TRBV12-3 or TRBV12-4 and TRBJ1-1; D possibly corresponds to TRBD1 (6 bases). CDR3 length: 14 residues. The CDR3: CASSFTSTGNEVFF. CDR3 nucleotides: TGTGCCAGCAGTTTCACCTCGACAGGTAATGAAGTTTTCTTT.

This rearrangement joins TRBV6-5 to TRBJ2-7; D may match TRBD1 or TRBD2 (5 bases each). V dropped 8 bases and J dropped 7 bases, with 24 bases sitting between them. Germline V gene lookup returns CDR1 MNHEY and CDR2 SVGAGI. CDR3 length: 15 residues. CDR3 amino acids: CASCLSGTGLKEQYF. In nucleotides, the CDR3 is TGTGCCAGCTGTCTCTCCGGGACGGGGCTCAAGGAGCAGTACTTC.

The V call is TRBV11-2, the J call TRBJ1-3; D possibly corresponds to TRBD1 (5 bases). There are 14 residues in the CDR3. Trimming took 5 bases from V and 6 from J, leaving 14 bases between them. Per the germline V gene, CDR1 is SGHAT and CDR2 is FQNNGV. Here the CDR3 DNA reads TGTGCCAGCAGCACATCACAGGCATTAAACACCATATATTTT. This codes for CASSTSQALNTIYF.

This clonotype was detected many times. The rearrangement joins TRBV6-2 or TRBV6-3 to TRBJ2-1; D possibly corresponds to TRBD2 (5 bases). CDR1 MNHEY and CDR2 SVGEGT come from the germline V gene. The V and J ends lost 5 bases and 1 base respectively, with 18 bases between them. The CDR3 runs to 17 residues. Here the CDR3 reads CASSRPTTQKSYNEQFF. The DNA of the CDR3 is TGTGCCAGCAGTCGGCCGACTACCCAAAAATCCTACAATGAGCAGTTCTTC.

This clonotype has only one observation. An end of the junction does not agree with germline; a read error may underlie this. The V call is TRBV6-1, the J call TRBJ2-5; no clear D. The CDR3 consists of 15 residues. Germline V gene sequence: CDR1 MNHNS, CDR2 SASEGT. CDR3 region: CASSEALSVQETQCF. The CDR3 DNA is TGTGCCAGCAGTGAAGCGCTTTCAGTACAAGAAACCCAGTGCTTC.

This clonotype showed up just once. The V gene is TRBV4-2, the J gene TRBJ2-5; D is possibly TRBD2 (5 bases). Germline V gene sequence: CDR1 LGHNA, CDR2 YNFKEQ. The V and J ends lost 0 bases and 5 bases respectively, with 19 bases between them. The CDR3 runs to 17 residues. Written as DNA, the CDR3 is TGTGCCAGCAGCCAAGATTTAGCGAGGGCCCTCCATGAGACCCAGTACTTC. Its protein is CASSQDLARALHETQYF.

This clonotype occurred many times. The CDR3 region is CSASEGGEGNEQFF. CDR3 bases: TGCAGTGCTAGCGAGGGTGGGGAAGGCAATGAGCAGTTCTTC. The V gene is TRBV20-1, the J gene TRBJ2-1; D perhaps matches TRBD2 (5 bases). Germline CDR1 reads DFQATT; CDR2 reads SNEGSKA (reference sequence). This CDR3 is 14 amino acids long. Trimming cost V 3 bases and J 6 bases, with 15 bases left between them.

The gene calls are TRBV6-6 and TRBJ1-5; the match to TRBD1 covers 7 bases. This CDR3 is 16 amino acids long. CDR1 is MNHNY, CDR2 SVGAGI, per germline (reference sequence). The V and J ends lost 8 bases and 8 bases, in that order; junction bases with no gene match: 18. The CDR3 reads CASGGLGQLSIEPQHF. CDR3 nucleotides: TGTGCCAGCGGCGGCCTGGGACAGCTTAGCATTGAGCCCCAGCATTTT.

The V call is TRBV14, the J call TRBJ1-5, with D perhaps TRBD1 (6 bases). The CDR3 totals 18 residues. Trimming removed 4 bases at V and 11 bases at J, with 30 bases between. CDR1 is SGHDN, CDR2 FVKESK, per germline. Written as DNA, the CDR3 is TGTGCCAGCAGCCCACTATCTACACCAGGGGTGATAGAACAGTCCCAGCATTTT. It yields the protein CASSPLSTPGVIEQSQHF.

This rearrangement joins TRBV12-3 or TRBV12-4 to TRBJ2-7; D remains ambiguous. Trimming left V 4 bases short and J 2 bases short, with 18 bases between. The CDR3 runs to 16 residues. The CDR3 region is CASSSPVGSSPYEQYF. As DNA, the CDR3 is TGTGCCAGCAGTTCACCCGTTGGGTCAAGTCCCTACGAGCAGTACTTC.

This clonotype was seen many times. The rearrangement uses TRBV6-2 or TRBV6-3 and TRBJ1-1, with TRBD1 matching over 8 bases. V shed 6 bases, J shed 6 bases, and the junction held 9 bases outside the gene matches. CDR3 length equals 14 residues. Germline assignment: CDR1 MNHEY and CDR2 SVGEGT. CDR3 loop: CASSTGQVHPEAFF. CDR3 DNA sequence: TGTGCCAGCAGCACGGGACAGGTTCATCCTGAAGCTTTCTTT.

This clonotype has only a few counts. CDR3 sequence: CASSGGASYNEQFF. As DNA, the CDR3 is TGTGCCAGCAGCGGGGGGGCCTCGTACAATGAGCAGTTCTTC. V usage is TRBV7-2 and J usage is TRBJ2-1, with TRBD2 as a possible D gene (7 bases). Trimming pared 5 bases from V and 4 bases from J, leaving 12 bases between. Looked up from germline, CDR1 is SGHTA and CDR2 is FQGNSA. This CDR3 is built from 14 residues. Filled out from reference TRBV7-2 and TRBJ2-1, the complete variable domain reads GAGVSQSPSNKVTEKGKDVELRCDPISGHTALYWYRQSLGQGLEFLIYFQGNSAPDKSGLPSDRFSAERTGGSVSTLTIQRTQQEDSAVYLCASSGGASYNEQFFGPGTRLTVL.

Points on this clonotype: The junction and the germline gene differ at one end; a read error may be behind it. This chain joins TRBV11-2 and TRBJ2-1, with 7 bases aligning to TRBD2. Germline V lookup: CDR1 SGHAT, CDR2 FQNNGV. This CDR3 has 16 residues. The DNA for the CDR3 is TGTGTCAGCAGCTCCGAGCGACTAGCCCTTGACAATGAGCAGTTCTTC. Its protein is CVSSSERLALDNEQFF.

In this sample, this clonotype is large. The chain employs TRBV12-3 or TRBV12-4 and TRBJ2-5; D remains unclear. CDR3 size: 14 residues. Trimming removed 1 base from V and 2 bases from J, with 8 bases in between. CDR3 loop: CASSLEGVQETQYF. CDR3 DNA: TGTGCCAGCAGTTTAGAAGGAGTTCAAGAGACCCAGTACTTC.